These 19 T cell receptor beta chains originate from one sample sequenced in a study of blood T cell repertoires in COVID-19. Here immunoSEQ multiplex PCR was the method, and the copy in TCRdb shows in-frame clones only, minus some. The table lists some 200,000 clones, approximately 80% of them singletons. Source material: PBMCs or T cells enriched from blood (not recorded which). The receptors here all came from a woman aged 35 to 49 with acute COVID-19.

V gene TRBV11-3 combines with J gene TRBJ2-1; no clear D. CDR1 is SGHNT, CDR2 YENEEA, per germline. The CDR3 spans 17 residues. Between the trimmed V and J ends, which lost 1 base and 3 bases, there was a span of 16 bases. CDR3 sequence (DNA): TGTGCCAGCAGCTTAGGTGTCGCAGGTTCTAACTACAATGAGCAGTTCTTC. As protein: CASSLGVAGSNYNEQFF. Full variable domain (outside the CDR3, taken from reference TRBV11-3 and TRBJ2-1): EAGVVQSPRYKIIEKKQPVAFWCNPISGHNTLYWYLQNLGQGPELLIRYENEEAVDDSQLPKDRFSAERLKGVDSTLKIQPAELGDSAVYLCASSLGVAGSNYNEQFFGPGTRLTVL.

V is TRBV6-5 and J is TRBJ1-2; 8 bases are shared with TRBD1. The CDR3 spans 11 residues. Germline CDR1 reads MNHEY; CDR2 reads SVGAGI. The J segment lost 8 bases and the V segment lost 6 bases, leaving 2 bases of the junction unmatched. Here the CDR3 reads CASRDRDGYTF. CDR3 nucleotides: TGTGCCAGCAGGGACAGGGACGGCTACACCTTC.

The V call is TRBV2, the J call TRBJ1-5; a possible D gene is TRBD1 (6 bases). The germline V and J ends were trimmed by 2 bases and 6 bases, with 14 bases remaining between them. The CDR3 is 15 residues long. Per the germline V gene, CDR1 is SNHLY and CDR2 is FYNNEI. For the CDR3, the DNA is TGTGCCAGCAGTGAAAACGCAGGGGTGTCTCAGCCCCAGCATTTT. Translation: CASSENAGVSQPQHF.

The DNA for the CDR3 is TGTGCCTGGAGTGTAACTAGCGGGAGGTCCAAAAACATTCAGTACTTC. Amino acid sequence: CAWSVTSGRSKNIQYF. The chain couples TRBV30 to TRBJ2-4; 12 bases match TRBD2. J gave up 2 bases and V 0 bases, and 2 bases lay outside the gene matches. CDR1 and CDR2 (germline): GTSNPN, SVGIG (reference sequence). The CDR3 totals 16 residues.

The rearrangement links TRBV6-2 or TRBV6-3 to TRBJ1-2, with unresolved D. Deletions cut 2 bases from V and 4 bases from J, with 14 bases between. CDR1 is MNHEY, CDR2 SVGEGT, per germline. The CDR3 sequence is 15 residues long. CDR3 loop: CASSYRGSIAYGYTF. CDR3 bases: TGTGCCAGCAGTTACCGTGGCAGTATAGCCTATGGCTACACCTTC.

This sequence joins TRBV12-3 or TRBV12-4 and TRBJ2-7; tentative D call: TRBD2 (6 bases). The V gene lost 6 bases and the J gene lost 7 bases, with 13 bases spanning the gap. The CDR3 is 12 amino acids. CDR3 bases: TGTGCCAGCAGCCGGGGGTCCAGTGAGCAGTACTTC. Its protein product is CASSRGSSEQYF.

This rearrangement joins TRBV29-1 to TRBJ2-3; D call uncertain. Germline-derived CDR1 and CDR2 are SQVTM and ANQGSEA. This CDR3 spans 14 amino acids. Trimming pared 0 bases from V and 0 bases from J, leaving 7 bases between. The CDR3 bases are TGCAGCGTTGAAGAGCGGATTAGCACAGATACGCAGTATTTT. Residues: CSVEERISTDTQYF.

J is TRBJ1-5 and V is TRBV28; 7 nucleotides match TRBD1. This CDR3 is 14 amino acids long. CDR1 MDHEN and CDR2 SYDVKM come from the germline V gene. V gave up 7 bases and J gave up 5 bases; unmatched junction bases: 8. The CDR3, as DNA: TGTGCCAGCAAAACACAGGGGACGTATCAGCCCCAGCATTTT. Protein product: CASKTQGTYQPQHF.

The V and J genes are TRBV16 and TRBJ1-1, with a tentative D call TRBD1 (5 bases). The germline V gene has CDR1 KGHSY and CDR2 FQNENV. V dropped 3 bases and J dropped 0 bases, with 17 bases sitting between them. The CDR3 runs 17 residues. The CDR3 bases are TGTGCCAGCAGCCAGGTGGCAGGGCGATCGGTGAACACTGAAGCTTTCTTT. Protein: CASSQVAGRSVNTEAFF.

The genes are TRBV28 and TRBJ2-1; D is unclear. The ends were cut back, 8 bases at V and 0 bases at J, with 11 bases in the middle. CDR1 and CDR2 (germline): MDHEN, SYDVKM. This CDR3 is built from 14 residues. The CDR3 region has the DNA TGTGCCAGCTGCGGCCAGATCTCCTACAATGAGCAGTTCTTC. Its translation is CASCGQISYNEQFF.

This sequence joins TRBV18 and TRBJ1-1, with 8 bases lining up with TRBD1. V shed 8 bases, J shed 1 base, and the junction held 3 bases outside the gene matches. Germline V gene lookup returns CDR1 KGHSH and CDR2 LQKENI. The CDR3 covers 13 residues. The DNA of the CDR3 is TGTGCCAGCCAAGGACAGGGGAACACTGAAGCTTTCTTT. Its translation: CASQGQGNTEAFF.

The chain carries TRBV5-1 and TRBJ1-6; D is undetermined. CDR1 and CDR2 (germline): SGHRS, YFSETQ. The CDR3 loop spans 14 amino acids. Trimming shortened V by 10 bases and J by 10 bases, and 21 bases separated the two germline ends. The chain's CDR3 is CAPAIQRPGSPLHF. CDR3 DNA sequence: TGCGCCCCTGCGATCCAGAGGCCCGGATCACCCCTCCACTTT.

J is TRBJ1-5 and V is TRBV27; maybe TRBD1 (5 bases). Germline CDR1 is MNHEY and CDR2 is SMNVEV (reference sequence). V was clipped by 4 bases and J by 1 base, with 11 bases between them. The CDR3 has 15 residues. DNA of the CDR3: TGTGCCAGCAGTTCCCCCCGGACAAGCAATCAGCCCCAGCATTTT. Its translation is CASSSPRTSNQPQHF.

The chain has TRBV20-1 and TRBJ1-2, with D perhaps TRBD1 (6 bases). This CDR3 region has 15 residues. Germline CDR1 is DFQATT and CDR2 is SNEGSKA (reference sequence). The V gene lost 3 bases and the J gene lost 8 bases, with 22 bases spanning the gap. Here the CDR3 DNA reads TGCAGTGCTAGTCTCTATCAACACCGGGACAAGGGCTACACCTTC. Translation: CSASLYQHRDKGYTF.

This clone appeared once. This sample includes further DNA sequences coding for the same CDR3. The chain recombines TRBV7-3 with TRBJ2-3; 8 bases agree with TRBD2. Germline values: CDR1 SGHTA, CDR2 FQGTGA. This CDR3 region has 14 residues. V lost 3 bases and J lost 2; bases outside the gene matches: 1. CDR3 loop: CASSLGLDTDTQYF. The CDR3 DNA follows: TGTGCCAGCAGCTTGGGACTAGACACAGATACGCAGTATTTT.

The gene calls are TRBV28 and TRBJ1-5, with a weak D call TRBD1 (6 bases). The CDR3 has 15 amino acids. The germline CDR1 and CDR2 sequences are MDHEN and SYDVKM. V lost 5 bases and J 4 bases, leaving 15 bases between the germline ends. CDR3 in amino acids: CASSLRGNPNQPQHF. The DNA for the CDR3 is TGTGCCAGCAGTCTAAGGGGGAACCCGAATCAGCCCCAGCATTTT.

This chain uses TRBV29-1 with TRBJ1-4, with 8 bases matching TRBD1. CDR1 and CDR2 from the germline V gene are SQVTM and ANQGSEA. The CDR3 is made up of 13 amino acids. J gave up 6 bases and V 6 bases, and 6 bases lay outside the gene matches. The chain's CDR3 is CSVEQGADEKLFF. The CDR3 bases are TGCAGCGTAGAGCAGGGGGCAGATGAAAAACTGTTTTTT.

This chain connects TRBV30 to TRBJ1-6; weak D call: TRBD1 (5 bases). Between the trimmed V and J ends, which lost 4 bases and 0 bases, there was a span of 16 bases. There are 17 residues in the CDR3. Germline CDR1 and CDR2: GTSNPN and SVGIG (reference sequence). CDR3 protein: CAWTVQGVSSYNSPLHF. The CDR3 nucleotides are TGTGCCTGGACCGTCCAAGGGGTGAGCTCCTATAATTCACCCCTCCACTTT.

The chain has TRBV30 and TRBJ1-6; 10 nucleotides match TRBD1. The V gene's germline CDR1 is GTSNPN and CDR2 SVGIG (reference sequence). This CDR3 is 14 amino acids long. V shed 2 bases, J shed 8 bases, and the junction held 3 bases outside the gene matches. The CDR3: CAWSLGTGDSPLHF. DNA for the CDR3: TGTGCCTGGAGTCTCGGGACAGGGGATTCACCCCTCCACTTT.